The T cell receptor beta chain described here comes from a study of beta chain features in type 1 diabetes. TCRB transcripts that were expressed got sequenced, as all of the isolated RNA had been reverse transcribed. Naive, central memory and regulatory T cell samples yielded about 4 million reads on average. The data were produced by immunoSEQ multiplex PCR, yet TCRdb's version contains in-frame clones alone and is incomplete. The data contain hundreds of thousands of clones, about 32% of them singletons. This CDR3 is 14 amino acids long. The germline V gene encodes CDR1 SEHNR and CDR2 FQNEAQ (reference sequence). V lost 0 bases, J lost 4 bases, and 3 bases stayed unmatched. This clone came up a few times. The antigen remains undetermined. General observations from the study: At VDJ recombination sites, type 1 diabetes patients had fewer insertions and more deleted nucleotides. The naive, central memory and Treg TCRB repertoires looked more alike in patients than they did in healthy donors. Any HLA effect on TCRB rearrangement was left unresolved by small sub-analyses.

V and J are TRBV7-9 and TRBJ2-7; 7 nucleotides agree with TRBD2. The sample taken for sequencing was naive CD4+ T cells from blood. The receptor comes from a young man in good health. CDR3 bases: TGTGCCAGCAGCTTAGCGCTAGCGGTGTACGAGCAGTACTTC. It specifies CASSLALAVYEQYF.